This T cell receptor (beta chain) emerged from a study of CD8 T cells in Susac syndrome (dated by TCRdb to about 2019). About the study as a whole: Of the Susac syndrome patients who were sequenced, roughly 6 had clinically active disease and about eight were in clinical remission. The clonality of the CD8+ T cell repertoire was compared across approximately 11 healthy donors, roughly 14 Susac syndrome patients and under 18 multiple sclerosis patients. At blood withdrawal, Susac syndrome patients were either therapy-naive, taking corticosteroids (in some cases with IVIg as well), or taking IVIg alone. The study used repertoire sequencing to test whether antigen drove CD8+ T cell activation and differentiation in Susac syndrome. What the study reported, not specific to this receptor: The study acknowledged that relatively few individuals were included in the TCR sequencing and HLA analysis. Clonal expansion was seen in Susac syndrome CD8+ repertoires, peaking in CD8+ TEMRA cells and being greater in clinically active patients than in remitting ones. Looking at Susac-specific public clones, the researchers identified over 15 in the total CD8+ repertoire and 4 or 5 in the CD8+ TEMRA repertoire.

Concerning this clonotype itself: Its antigen is not yet known. No base quality information exists; no much larger clone differs at one position.

RNA was extracted using the RNeasy kit, and roughly 0.45 to 1 microgram was reverse transcribed with random hexamers. The immunoSEQ multiplex PCR assay, which covers 54 Vbeta and 13 Jbeta segments, was used to amplify TCR beta CDR3 regions. Bias from PCR amplification was corrected by using a synthetic template baseline for primer optimization and for computational correction. In the original analysis: Reads were assigned to V, D and J genes according to IMGT and analyzed in immunoSEQ Analyzer, with only productive sequences retained. Clonality was computed as one minus Shannon entropy normalized by log2 of the number of productive unique sequences. For each patient and control, public and private clones were evaluated within the 100 most prevalent clones. Clones were defined as Susac-specific if absent from the healthy and MS cohorts, from around 1,000 published viral clones and from other ImmuneACCESS disease sequences. Clones were called with MiXCR by TCRdb after fastp trimmed the public reads at Q25, and only in-frame beta chains were retained. Rows merge per CDR3 protein into single entries with the most common DNA and genes. For this entry, the V and J calls and clone size follow TCRdb and not the study's own pipeline. The sample has around 110,000 distinct CDR3 sequences on record, roughly 94% of them singletons. Approximately 0.41% of the sample comes from the top ten.

High-throughput TCR beta sequencing profiled peripheral blood CD8+ and CD4+ T cells from healthy donors, Susac syndrome patients and multiple sclerosis patients. The Susac syndrome patients fulfilled recently defined diagnostic criteria for definite or probable disease. Bulk CD8+ and CD4+ T cells were purified magnetically by negative isolation, whereas CD8+ TEMRA cells were enriched by FACS. Blood was drawn into EDTA tubes, processed within 24 hours, and PBMCs were isolated by density gradient centrifugation. PBMCs intended for TCR sequencing were cryopreserved in liquid nitrogen and thawed later in a water bath at 37 degrees C. Purity of sorted or isolated CD4+, CD8+ and CD8+ TEMRA cells was at least 90%. Sequenced material: CD8+ T cells from PBMCs. This receptor was taken from a human donor with Susac syndrome.

The DNA sequence is TGCAGTGCTTCTAGGGGCAATGAGCAGTTCTTC. Its product reads: CSASRGNEQFF. Rearrangement joined TRBV20-1 to TRBJ2-1; the D gene is possibly TRBD1, with 5 bases matching. CDR1 DFQATT and CDR2 SNEGSKA are derived from the germline V gene (reference sequence). V lost 5 bases and J lost 6 bases; the stretch between them is 8 bases long. The CDR3 goes from the cysteine to the phenylalanine over 11 residues. Solely the CDR3 DNA is kept, with 33 bases framed from the first base.